Shown below are 9 T cell receptor beta chains from a single sample sequenced in a study of shared T cell receptors in the human thymus. The repertoire was sequenced with immunoSEQ multiplex PCR; TCRdb's copy has only in-frame clones and lacks some. The sample lists about 540,000 clones, approximately 80% occurring once. The same data also contributed to another study, on human thymus T cells.

The source material was thymocytes. These receptors were taken from a boy less than two years old with a congenital heart defect.

The chain employs TRBV14 and TRBJ1-3, with D unclear. The germline V gene encodes CDR1 SGHDN and CDR2 FVKESK. V was trimmed by 0 bases and J by 0 bases, leaving 18 bases between them. The length of the CDR3 is 19 residues. CDR3 nucleotide sequence: TGTGCCAGCAGCCAAGATAGGAGCTCCGGGGAGATCTCTGGAAACACCATATATTTT. Encoded protein: CASSQDRSSGEISGNTIYF.

Turning to this clone: The conserved phenylalanine or tryptophan is not found at the CDR3 terminus, so this likely reflects a read error. The chain carries TRBV9 and TRBJ1-2; no clear D. CDR1 and CDR2 (germline): SGDLS, YYNGEE. The V gene lost 0 bases and the J gene lost 11 bases, with 11 bases spanning the gap. This CDR3 contains 12 residues. CDR3 sequence (DNA): TGTGCCAGCAGCGTAGGGGAGGGATGGTACACCTCC. Protein product: CASSVGEGWYTS.

This rearrangement joins TRBV29-1 to TRBJ1-1; D may be TRBD1 (5 bases). V gave up 2 bases and J gave up 1 base, with 17 bases separating them. The CDR3 consists of 16 residues. Looked up from germline, CDR1 is SQVTM and CDR2 is ANQGSEA. CDR3 DNA sequence: TGCAGCGTTGAAACTGCGTCAGGGAGGACGAACACTGAAGCTTTCTTT. Translation: CSVETASGRTNTEAFF.

The chain joins TRBV29-1 to TRBJ2-7; 7 bases fit TRBD1. In germline, CDR1 is SQVTM, CDR2 ANQGSEA. Trimming at V came to 2 bases and at J to 0 bases, leaving 4 bases not matched to a gene. The CDR3 extends over 14 amino acids. The CDR3 here is CSVERTGASYEQYF. The CDR3 nucleotides read TGCAGCGTTGAAAGGACAGGCGCCTCCTACGAGCAGTACTTC.

This sequence joins TRBV13 and TRBJ2-3, with 8 bases matching TRBD2. The CDR3 loop spans 16 amino acids. The germline V gene has CDR1 PRHDT and CDR2 FYEKMQ (reference sequence). The V gene end was trimmed by 1 base and the J gene end by 3 bases; junction bases not matched to a gene: 6. CDR3 protein: CASSLAGTRRTDTQYF. CDR3 bases: TGTGCCAGCAGCTTAGCCGGGACTAGAAGGACAGATACGCAGTATTTT.

On this clone itself: A read error is likely, as this CDR3 ends without the conserved phenylalanine or tryptophan. No DNA is shown, since the ends of the CDR3 on it are uncertain; the CDR3 is the one TCRdb lists. V usage is TRBV20-1 and J usage is TRBJ2-7; the table assigns TRBD2, which was not confirmed against the DNA. The CDR3 length is 10 residues, termini included. Germline V lookup: CDR1 DFQATT, CDR2 SNEGSKA (reference sequence). The CDR3 protein is CSARGRLPPG.

The V call is TRBV7-9, the J call TRBJ2-7; 8 bases align to TRBD1. J gave up 3 bases and V 4 bases, and 11 bases lay outside the gene matches. The length of the CDR3 is 16 residues. Germline V gene sequence: CDR1 SEHNR, CDR2 FQNEAQ (reference sequence). The CDR3 protein is CASSSDRVGVFYEQYF. Written as DNA, the CDR3 is TGTGCCAGCAGCTCGGACAGGGTCGGGGTTTTCTACGAGCAGTACTTC.

The chain uses TRBV11-2 and TRBJ2-3, with 8 bases matching TRBD2. Germline V gives CDR1 SGHAT, CDR2 FQNNGV. Trimming removed 7 bases from V and 5 bases from J; junction bases left unmatched: 14. The CDR3 spans 16 residues. The chain's CDR3 is CASTLYNLSGGDTQYF. The CDR3 bases are TGTGCCAGCACCCTATATAACTTGAGCGGGGGAGATACGCAGTATTTT.

This clone was recorded only once. The V gene is TRBV4-2, the J gene TRBJ1-1; D is uncertain. In germline, CDR1 is LGHNA, CDR2 YNFKEQ. CDR3 length equals 13 residues. Trimming pared 0 bases from V and 11 bases from J, leaving 13 bases between. Here the CDR3 DNA reads TGTGCCAGCAGCCAAGAGGCACCCAGTCCGGCTTTCTTT. It is translated as CASSQEAPSPAFF.